This T cell receptor beta chain was identified during a study of human T cells and chemical hapten exposure. Across the whole study: The study traced per-sample TCR yield variation mainly to small differences in pooled library volumes. Study results and caveats: No change in TCRs above 1 in 1000 frequency was produced by DPC sensitization.

Germline CDR1 and CDR2: SGHRS and YFSETQ. The CDR3 sequence is 14 residues long. Trimming removed 4 bases at V and 1 base at J, with 11 bases between. At least ten counts were recorded for this clonotype. Its antigen is not identified. Sample time point: healthy volunteer bleed at 2 weeks. RNA extraction used unfractionated whole blood as the source of total RNA. Unique molecular identifiers were affixed to discrete cDNA molecules within the library. How the authors handled the data: Per-sample TCR counts ranged from 23,224 to 690,600, median around 100,000. TCRdb recomputed calls from the RACE reads with MiXCR, one row per CDR3 protein. Here the V and J calls rest on TCRdb's processing, not on the authors' analysis. The table lists tens of thousands of distinct CDR3 sequences, around 9% of them singletons.

The rearrangement joins TRBV5-1 to TRBJ1-1; a possible D gene is TRBD1 (5 bases). The clonotype originates from a female donor in good health. Some clones in this sample may be carry-over from other donors' samples. The sample taken for sequencing was whole blood. The CDR3 sequence is CASSLRDRNTEAFF. The DNA of the CDR3 is TGCGCCAGCAGCCTGAGAGACAGGAACACTGAAGCTTTCTTT. The variable domain in full, completed from reference TRBV5-1 and TRBJ1-1, reads KAGVTQTPRYLIKTRGQQVTLSCSPISGHRSVSWYQQTPGQGLQFLFEYFSETQRNKGNFPGRFSGRQFSNSRSEMNVSTLELGDSALYLCASSLRDRNTEAFFGQGTRLTVV.